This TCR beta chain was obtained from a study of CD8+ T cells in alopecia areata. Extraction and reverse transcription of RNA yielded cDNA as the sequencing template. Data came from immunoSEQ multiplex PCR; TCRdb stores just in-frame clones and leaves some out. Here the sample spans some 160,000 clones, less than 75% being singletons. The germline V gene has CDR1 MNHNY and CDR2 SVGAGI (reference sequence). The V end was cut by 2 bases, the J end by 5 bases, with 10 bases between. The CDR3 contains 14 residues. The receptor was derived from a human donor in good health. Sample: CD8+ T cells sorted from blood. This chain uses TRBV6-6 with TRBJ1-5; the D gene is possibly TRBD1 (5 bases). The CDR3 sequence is CASSYPGTYQPQHF. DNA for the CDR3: TGTGCCAGCAGTTACCCAGGGACGTATCAGCCCCAGCATTTT.